This T cell receptor (beta chain) came from a study of blood T cells in healthy people across ages. On this clonotype: Its antigen is unknown.

Study results and caveats: The study found more naive CD4+ cells and higher diversity in long-lived than aged donors.

The use of a sample-barcoded 5' primer and a J-beta primer mix characterized a second PCR of about 6 to 12 cycles. Researchers report that each sample yielded at least 2.5 million CDR3-containing paired-end reads. Each CDR3 protein gets one entry after TCRdb re-called the 5' RACE reads with MiXCR. The table has some 1,800,000 distinct CDR3 sequences, 35% to 50% seen once; the top ten hold 20% to 25%. They isolated at least 7 million PBMCs from each sample. Germline CDR1 is DFQATT and CDR2 is SNEGSKA (reference sequence). V trimming: 1 base; J trimming: 6 bases; junction bases outside the gene matches: 13. The CDR3 loop spans 16 amino acids.

The receptor was derived from a human donor in good health. The rearrangement uses TRBV20-1 and TRBJ1-2, with 8 bases lining up with TRBD1. Sequencing was performed on blood. The CDR3 is CSARGIQGDLSDGYTF. CDR3 DNA: TGCAGTGCTAGAGGAATACAGGGGGATCTCTCCGATGGCTACACCTTC.